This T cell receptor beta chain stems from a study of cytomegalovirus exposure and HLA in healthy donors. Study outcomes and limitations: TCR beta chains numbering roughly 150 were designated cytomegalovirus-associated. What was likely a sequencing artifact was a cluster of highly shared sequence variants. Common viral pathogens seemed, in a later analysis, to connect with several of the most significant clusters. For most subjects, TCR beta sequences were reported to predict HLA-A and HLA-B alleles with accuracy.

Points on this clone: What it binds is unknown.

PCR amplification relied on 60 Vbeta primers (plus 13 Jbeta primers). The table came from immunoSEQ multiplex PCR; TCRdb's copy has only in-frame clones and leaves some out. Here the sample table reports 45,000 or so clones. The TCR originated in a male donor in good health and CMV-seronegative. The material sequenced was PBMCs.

CDR3 protein: CASSEQDRPTDTQYF. CDR3 DNA: TGTGCCAGCAGCGAGCAGGACAGACCCACAGATACGCAGTATTTT. The chain has TRBV7-6 and TRBJ2-3, with D possibly matching TRBD1 (6 bases). This CDR3 is 15 amino acids long. The V and J ends lost 5 bases and 2 bases respectively, with 14 bases between them. CDR1 and CDR2 from the germline V gene are SGHVS and FNYEAQ.